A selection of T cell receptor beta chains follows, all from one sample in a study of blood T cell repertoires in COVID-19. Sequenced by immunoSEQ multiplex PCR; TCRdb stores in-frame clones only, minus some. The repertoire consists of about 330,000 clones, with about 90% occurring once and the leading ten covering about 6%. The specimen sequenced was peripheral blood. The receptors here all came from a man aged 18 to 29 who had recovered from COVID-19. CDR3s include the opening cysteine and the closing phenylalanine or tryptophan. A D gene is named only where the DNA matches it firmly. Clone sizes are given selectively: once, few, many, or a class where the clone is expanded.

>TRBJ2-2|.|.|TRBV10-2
TGCGCCAGCAGTGGCGCTGGGAACACCGGGGAGCTGTTTTTT
CASSGAGNTGELFF
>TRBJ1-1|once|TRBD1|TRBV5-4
TGTGCCGCGAAAACAGGGGGCGTTCTGGACACTGAAGCTTTCTTT
CAAKTGGVLDTEAFF
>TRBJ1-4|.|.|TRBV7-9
TGTGCCAGCAGCCGACAGGATCGGGCAACTAATGAAAAACTGTTTTTT
CASSRQDRATNEKLFF
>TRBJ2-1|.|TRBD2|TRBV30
TGTGCCTGGAGTGTAGACCTAGCGGTTTACAATGAGCAGTTCTTC
CAWSVDLAVYNEQFF
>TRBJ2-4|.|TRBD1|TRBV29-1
TGCAGCGTCATGTACCGGGACAGGGGTTTCAAAAACATTCAGTACTTC
CSVMYRDRGFKNIQYF
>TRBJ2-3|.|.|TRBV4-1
TGCGCCAGCAGCCAGAACAGGGCCCTTAGCACAGATACGCAGTATTTT
CASSQNRALSTDTQYF
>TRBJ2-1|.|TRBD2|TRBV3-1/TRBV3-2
TGTGCCAGCAGCCAAGATCCTACCGGACTAGCCAGGATCTACAATGAGCAGTTCTTC
CASSQDPTGLARIYNEQFF
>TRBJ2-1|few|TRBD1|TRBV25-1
TGTGCCAGCAGTAAAGGGGGCTTCTACAATGAGCAGTTCTTC
CASSKGGFYNEQFF
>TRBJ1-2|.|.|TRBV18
TGTGCCAGCTCACCACCTAACAGGGCCGATGGCTACACCTTC
CASSPPNRADGYTF
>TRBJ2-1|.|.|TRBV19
TGTGCCAGTAGTATAGCGGGAGCCTTCTCCTACAATGAGCAGTTCTTC
CASSIAGAFSYNEQFF
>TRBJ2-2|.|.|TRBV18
TGTGCCAGCTCACCACAGGACACCTGGAACACCGGGGAGCTGTTTTTT
CASSPQDTWNTGELFF
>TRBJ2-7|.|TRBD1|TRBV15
TGTGCCACCAGCAGAGAAGCGGCAGGGGGCTCCTACGAGCAGTACTTC
CATSREAAGGSYEQYF
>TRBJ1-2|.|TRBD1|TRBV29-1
TGCAGCGTTGAAGAAGGGGACAGGAACTATGGCTACACCTTC
CSVEEGDRNYGYTF
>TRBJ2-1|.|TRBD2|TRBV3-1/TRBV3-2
TGTGCCAGCAGCCAAGTTAGCGGGGTCTCCTACAATGAGCAGTTCTTC
CASSQVSGVSYNEQFF
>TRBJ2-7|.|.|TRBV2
TGTGCCAGCAGTACAGGGAGAGCCTCCTACGAGCAGTACTTC
CASSTGRASYEQYF
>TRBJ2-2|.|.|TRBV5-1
TGCGCCAGCAGCTTGGACAGTTCGACCGGGGAGCTGTTTTTT
CASSLDSSTGELFF
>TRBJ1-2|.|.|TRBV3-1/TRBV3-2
TGTGCCAGCAGCCAAACGGACATCTATGGCTACACCTTC
CASSQTDIYGYTF
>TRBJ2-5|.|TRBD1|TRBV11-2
TGTGCCAGCAGCTTAGCGCTCGCAGGGGGTTTTCAAGAGACCCAGTACTTC
CASSLALAGGFQETQYF